What follows is one T cell receptor (beta chain) and its context. No antigen is known for it. The record originates from a study of T cells after yellow fever vaccination. Across the whole study: Researchers used SMART-Seq v4 Ultra Low Input to prepare fractions that had low cell numbers.

General study results and limits: Most clones from primary vaccination resurfaced after the booster (around 97% CD4, more than 75% CD8). On re-exposure, the response was weaker but peaked faster, at day 5 versus 15.

This CDR3 has 13 amino acids. V lost 3 bases to trimming and J lost 3 bases, with 10 bases between them. CDR1 is SGDLS and CDR2 is YYNGEE in the germline V gene. TCR cDNA was made by 5'RACE template switching, adding a universal primer site and UMIs. TCRdb re-called the 5' RACE reads with MiXCR, one entry per CDR3 protein. Of 550,000 to 750,000 distinct CDR3 sequences in the sample, 13% are singletons; the top ten hold 11% to 15%. The chain uses TRBV9 and TRBJ2-7; D not certain. This clonotype originated in a man aged 25 to 40 who received the YFV17D yellow fever vaccine. Specimen: PBMCs, collected on the day of the yellow fever booster vaccination. The CDR3 here is CASSAHWNYEQYF. The CDR3 nucleotides are TGTGCCAGCAGCGCGCACTGGAACTACGAGCAGTACTTC. Together with reference TRBV9 and TRBJ2-7, the CDR3 gives the full variable domain: DSGVTQTPKHLITATGQRVTLRCSPRSGDLSVYWYQQSLDQGLQFLIQYYNGEERAKGNILERFSAQQFPDLHSELNLSSLELGDSALYFCASSAHWNYEQYFGPGTRLTVT.